Each of the 15 T cell receptor beta chains below was sequenced from the same sample in a study of blood T cell repertoires in COVID-19. Using immunoSEQ multiplex PCR, the repertoire was profiled, and TCRdb retains in-frame clones only, with some absent. Found here are just over 650,000 clones, about nine tenths of them singletons; the top ten hold 0.2% to 0.3%. The specimen sequenced was peripheral blood. These TCRs come from a woman in her late teens or twenties with acute or convalescent COVID-19.

The chain links TRBV9 to TRBJ2-1; perhaps TRBD2 as D (7 bases). The CDR3 is made up of 16 amino acids. Per germline, CDR1 SGDLS and CDR2 YYNGEE. Trimming pared 1 base from V and 4 bases from J, leaving 15 bases between. The CDR3 loop is CASSVLEGGRYNEQFF. DNA for the CDR3: TGTGCCAGCAGCGTATTGGAGGGGGGGCGTTACAATGAGCAGTTCTTC.

The rearrangement joins TRBV30 to TRBJ1-5; possibly TRBD1 for D (5 bases). This CDR3 spans 16 amino acids. V shed 2 bases and J shed 8 bases, with 22 bases lying between them. Germline CDR1 reads GTSNPN; CDR2 reads SVGIG (reference sequence). CDR3 in DNA: TGTGCCTGGAGTCTCGATAAATCCAGGGTAAGCGAGCCCCAGCATTTT. It encodes CAWSLDKSRVSEPQHF.

V is TRBV4-3 and J is TRBJ1-2, with a tentative D call TRBD1 (5 bases). The germline CDR1 and CDR2 sequences are LGHNA and YSLEER. The CDR3 contains 15 residues. V was cut by 0 bases and J by 3 bases, with 11 bases left in between. The CDR3 loop reads CASSQDRGGHYGYTF. The CDR3 DNA is TGCGCCAGCAGCCAAGATCGGGGGGGACACTATGGCTACACCTTC.

The genes are TRBV5-1 and TRBJ1-1; TRBD1 agrees at 8 bases. Germline V gene lookup returns CDR1 SGHRS and CDR2 YFSETQ. V shed 4 bases, J shed 0 bases, and the junction held 8 bases outside the gene matches. The CDR3 contains 16 residues. CDR3 sequence (DNA): TGCGCCAGCAGCCCAACCAACAGGGGGATGAACACTGAAGCTTTCTTT. It codes for CASSPTNRGMNTEAFF.

V is TRBV29-1 and J is TRBJ1-5; D uncertain. The CDR3 runs to 14 residues. Trimming removed 4 bases from V and 2 bases from J, with 12 bases in between. The V gene's germline CDR1 is SQVTM and CDR2 ANQGSEA. The CDR3 loop reads CSVVLPEGNQPQHF. Written as DNA, the CDR3 is TGCAGCGTTGTACTCCCGGAGGGCAATCAGCCCCAGCATTTT.

The V gene is TRBV2, the J gene TRBJ1-3, with D hard to call. Trimming took 4 bases from V and 3 from J, leaving 16 bases between them. This CDR3 has 16 amino acids. The germline V gene has CDR1 SNHLY and CDR2 FYNNEI. CDR3 DNA sequence: TGTGCCAGCAGTGCACGACTGGCGCGTCTTGGAAACACCATATATTTT. This encodes CASSARLARLGNTIYF. The full variable domain, with the rest looked up from reference TRBV2 and TRBJ1-3, is EPEVTQTPSHQVTQMGQEVILRCVPISNHLYFYWYRQILGQKVEFLVSFYNNEISEKSEIFDDQFSVERPDGSNFTLKIRSTKLEDSAMYFCASSARLARLGNTIYFGEGSWLTVV.

The rearrangement uses TRBV24-1 and TRBJ2-7; a weak D match, TRBD1 (6 bases). The CDR3 is 15 residues long. Germline CDR1 and CDR2: KGHDR and SFDVKD. V was trimmed by 3 bases and J by 2 bases, leaving 13 bases between them. CDR3 loop: CATSDNPRGTYEQYF. The CDR3 DNA is TGTGCCACCAGTGATAATCCCAGGGGCACCTACGAGCAGTACTTC.

The chain joins TRBV9 to TRBJ1-1, with 7 bases lining up with TRBD1. Germline V gene lookup returns CDR1 SGDLS and CDR2 YYNGEE. Trimming at V came to 2 bases and at J to 2 bases, leaving 6 bases not matched to a gene. The CDR3 covers 15 residues. In DNA, the CDR3 is TGTGCCAGCAGCGTCCTGGGACAGCACAACACTGAAGCTTTCTTT. Protein sequence: CASSVLGQHNTEAFF.

The chain uses TRBV9 and TRBJ2-7, with D perhaps matching TRBD1 (5 bases). V lost 4 bases and J lost 2, with 16 bases in between. Looked up from germline, CDR1 is SGDLS and CDR2 is YYNGEE. The CDR3 totals 15 residues. Here the CDR3 reads CASSSHSGYTYEQYF. In DNA form, the CDR3 reads TGTGCCAGCAGCTCACATTCAGGGTACACCTACGAGCAGTACTTC.

About this clone itself: This CDR3 is also generated by other DNA sequences in the sample. The V call is TRBV6-5, the J call TRBJ2-5; 10 nucleotides align to TRBD1. The germline V gene encodes CDR1 MNHEY and CDR2 SVGAGI. The CDR3 has 15 amino acids. The V and J ends lost 4 bases and 5 bases, in that order; junction bases with no gene match: 7. CDR3 sequence (DNA): TGTGCCAGCAGTTCACCGGGACAGGGGAGGGAGACCCAGTACTTC. Its protein product is CASSSPGQGRETQYF.

The V and J genes are TRBV9 and TRBJ2-7, with D possibly TRBD2 on 5 matching bases. V gave up 7 bases and J gave up 0 bases, with 8 bases separating them. There are 12 residues in the CDR3. CDR1 SGDLS and CDR2 YYNGEE come from the germline V gene. CDR3 DNA sequence: TGTGCCAGCGGACTCGCCTCCTACGAGCAGTACTTC. Protein: CASGLASYEQYF.

V gene TRBV12-3 or TRBV12-4 combines with J gene TRBJ1-5; 8 nucleotides line up with TRBD1. The CDR3 is 13 amino acids. V dropped 6 bases and J dropped 5; count of bases not matched to a gene: 3. The CDR3 reads CASRQGVYQPQHF. The CDR3 DNA is TGTGCCAGCAGACAGGGGGTTTATCAGCCCCAGCATTTT.

The J gene is TRBJ2-1, the V gene TRBV4-1; TRBD2 agrees at 8 bases. V was clipped by 1 base and J by 2 bases; unmatched bases: 4. This CDR3 contains 16 residues. Germline lookup yields CDR1 MGHRA and CDR2 YSYEKL. CDR3 sequence reads: CASSQGAGGTYNEQFF. For the CDR3, the DNA is TGCGCCAGCAGCCAAGGGGCGGGGGGTACCTACAATGAGCAGTTCTTC.

CDR3: CASSPSVLRDTQYF. The CDR3 region has the DNA TGTGCCAGCAGCCCGTCGGTCCTCAGGGATACGCAGTATTTT. The gene calls are TRBV7-8 and TRBJ2-3; D gene uncertain. Trimming took 5 bases from V and 6 from J, leaving 15 bases between them. CDR1 and CDR2 from the germline V gene are SGHVS and FQNEAQ. The CDR3 has 14 residues.

The chain recombines TRBV2 with TRBJ2-3; 9 bases are shared with TRBD2. Germline V gene sequence: CDR1 SNHLY, CDR2 FYNNEI. V shed 4 bases and J 2 bases; nucleotides not matched to a gene: 7. CDR3 length equals 16 residues. DNA for the CDR3: TGTGCCAGCAGTGTTGCGGGGGGGATAACCACAGATACGCAGTATTTT. Protein: CASSVAGGITTDTQYF.